In this sample, the clone carrying this T cell receptor beta chain turned up once. Its target is unknown. The protocol was immunoSEQ multiplex PCR, while the TCRdb copy is restricted to in-frame clones and leaves out a portion. Of under 130,000 clones in the sample, 92% were seen once. The data derive from a study of T cell responses to AZD1222 COVID-19 vaccine. The wider study: Second-dose groups at about 4 or about 12 weeks were pooled. Findings and caveats of the study: Once two AZD1222 doses were given, Spike-specific TCR breadth and depth went up. Spike-wide coverage was observed for vaccine-associated CD4 TCRs, with dominant responses at 160-218 and 743-854. The repertoires were collected only after the peak T cell response.

The source was peripheral blood, collected on day 0 of AZD1222 vaccination. This receptor was obtained from an adult in good health.

The CDR3 DNA is TGTGCCAGCAGTTTACCGGACAGTAAGGGGGAGCTGTTTTTT. Its translation: CASSLPDSKGELFF. J is TRBJ2-2 and V is TRBV27; D is perhaps TRBD1 (6 bases). Germline V gene data show CDR1 as MNHEY and CDR2 as SMNVEV (reference sequence). Between the trimmed V and J ends, which lost 2 bases and 8 bases, there was a span of 12 bases. The CDR3 length is 14 residues.